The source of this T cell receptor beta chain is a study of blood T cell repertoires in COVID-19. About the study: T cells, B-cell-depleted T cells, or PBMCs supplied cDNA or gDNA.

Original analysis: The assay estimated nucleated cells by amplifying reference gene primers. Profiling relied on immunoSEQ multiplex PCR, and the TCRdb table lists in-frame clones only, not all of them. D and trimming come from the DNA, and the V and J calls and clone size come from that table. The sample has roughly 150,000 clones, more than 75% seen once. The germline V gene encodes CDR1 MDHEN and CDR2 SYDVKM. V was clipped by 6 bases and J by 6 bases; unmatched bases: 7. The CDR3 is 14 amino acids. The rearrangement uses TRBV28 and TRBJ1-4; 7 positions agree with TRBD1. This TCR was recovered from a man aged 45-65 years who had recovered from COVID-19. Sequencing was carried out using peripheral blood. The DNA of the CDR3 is TGTGCCAGCAGCTACGGAGGGACAGATGAAAAACTGTTTTTT. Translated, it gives CASSYGGTDEKLFF.